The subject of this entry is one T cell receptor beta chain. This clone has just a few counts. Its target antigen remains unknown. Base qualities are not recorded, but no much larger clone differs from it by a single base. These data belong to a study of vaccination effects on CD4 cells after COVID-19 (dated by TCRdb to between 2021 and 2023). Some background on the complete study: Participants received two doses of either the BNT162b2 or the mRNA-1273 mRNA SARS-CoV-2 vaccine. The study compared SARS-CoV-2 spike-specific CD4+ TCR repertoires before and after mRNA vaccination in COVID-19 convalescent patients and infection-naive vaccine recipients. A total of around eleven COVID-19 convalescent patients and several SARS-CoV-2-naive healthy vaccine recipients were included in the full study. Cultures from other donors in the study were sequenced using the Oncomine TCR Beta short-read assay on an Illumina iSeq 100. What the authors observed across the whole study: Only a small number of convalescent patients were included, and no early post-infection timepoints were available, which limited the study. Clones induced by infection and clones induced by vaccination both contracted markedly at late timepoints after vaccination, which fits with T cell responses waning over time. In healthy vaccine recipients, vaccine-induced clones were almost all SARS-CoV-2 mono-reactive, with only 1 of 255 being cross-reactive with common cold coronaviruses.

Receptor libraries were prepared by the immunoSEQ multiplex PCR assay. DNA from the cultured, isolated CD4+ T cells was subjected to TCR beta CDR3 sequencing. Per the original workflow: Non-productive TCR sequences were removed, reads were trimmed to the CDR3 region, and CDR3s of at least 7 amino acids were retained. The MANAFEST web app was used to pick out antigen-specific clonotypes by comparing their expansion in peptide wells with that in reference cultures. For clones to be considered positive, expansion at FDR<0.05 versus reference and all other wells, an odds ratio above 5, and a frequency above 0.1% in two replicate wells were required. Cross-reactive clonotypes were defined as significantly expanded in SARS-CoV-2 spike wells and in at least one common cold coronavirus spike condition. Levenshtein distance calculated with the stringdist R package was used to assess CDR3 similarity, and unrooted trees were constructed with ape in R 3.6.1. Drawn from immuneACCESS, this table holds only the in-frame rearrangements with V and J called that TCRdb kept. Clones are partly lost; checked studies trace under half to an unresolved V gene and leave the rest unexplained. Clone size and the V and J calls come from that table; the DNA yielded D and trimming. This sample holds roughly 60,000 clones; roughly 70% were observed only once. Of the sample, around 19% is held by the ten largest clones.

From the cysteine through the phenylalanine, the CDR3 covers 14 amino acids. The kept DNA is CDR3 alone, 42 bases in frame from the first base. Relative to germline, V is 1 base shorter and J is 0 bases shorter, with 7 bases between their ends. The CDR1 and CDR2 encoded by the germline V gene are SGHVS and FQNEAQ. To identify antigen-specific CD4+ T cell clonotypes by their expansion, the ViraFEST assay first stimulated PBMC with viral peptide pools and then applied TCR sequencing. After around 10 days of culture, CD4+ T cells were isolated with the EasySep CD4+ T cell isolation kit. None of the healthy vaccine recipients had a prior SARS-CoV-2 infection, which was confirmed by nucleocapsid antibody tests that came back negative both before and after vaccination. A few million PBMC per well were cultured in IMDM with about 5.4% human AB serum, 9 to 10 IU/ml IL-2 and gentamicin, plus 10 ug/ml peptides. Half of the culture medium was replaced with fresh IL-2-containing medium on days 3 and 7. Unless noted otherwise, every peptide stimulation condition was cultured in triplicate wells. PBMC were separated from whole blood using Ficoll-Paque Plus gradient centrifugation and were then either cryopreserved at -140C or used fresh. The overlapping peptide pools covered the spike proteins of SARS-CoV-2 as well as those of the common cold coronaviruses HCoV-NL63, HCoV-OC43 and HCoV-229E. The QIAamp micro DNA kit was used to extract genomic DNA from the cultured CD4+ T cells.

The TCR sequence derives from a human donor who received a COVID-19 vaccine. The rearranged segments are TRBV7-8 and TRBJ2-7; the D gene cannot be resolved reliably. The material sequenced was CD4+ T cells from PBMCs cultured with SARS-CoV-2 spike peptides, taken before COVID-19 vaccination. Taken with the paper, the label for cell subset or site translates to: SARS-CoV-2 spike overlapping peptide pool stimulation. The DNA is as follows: TGTGCCAGCAGCTTAGTAACATCCTCCTACGAGCAGTACTTC. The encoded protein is CASSLVTSSYEQYF.